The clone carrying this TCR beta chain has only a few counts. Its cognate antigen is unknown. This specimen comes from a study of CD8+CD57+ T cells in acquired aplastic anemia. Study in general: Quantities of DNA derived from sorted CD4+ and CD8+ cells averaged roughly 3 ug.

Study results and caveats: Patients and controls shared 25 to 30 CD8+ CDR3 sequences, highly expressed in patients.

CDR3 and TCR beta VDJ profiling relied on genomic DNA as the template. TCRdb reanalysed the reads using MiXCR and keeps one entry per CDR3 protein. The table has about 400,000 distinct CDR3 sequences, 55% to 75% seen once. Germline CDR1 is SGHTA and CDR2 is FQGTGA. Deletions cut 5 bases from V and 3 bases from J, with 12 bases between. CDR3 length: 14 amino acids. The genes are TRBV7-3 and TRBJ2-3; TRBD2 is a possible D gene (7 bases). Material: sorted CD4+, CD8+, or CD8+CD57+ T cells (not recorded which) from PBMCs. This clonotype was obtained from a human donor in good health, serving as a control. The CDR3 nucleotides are TGTGCCAGCAGCAACGCGGGGGCTACAGATACGCAGTATTTT. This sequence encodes CASSNAGATDTQYF.